This T cell receptor beta chain comes out of a study of T cells after somatic rescue of genetic block (dated by TCRdb to 2018 to 2020). With respect to the entire study: The study assessed how robust, over the long term, a T-cell system was when the system had developed through somatic rescue of a genetic block in T-cell development.

The CDR3 runs 13 residues from the cysteine to the phenylalanine. The sequence is cut down to CDR3 DNA, 39 bases in frame from base 1. Via the germline V gene (reference sequence), CDR1 is GTSNPN and CDR2 SVGIG. Trimming at the junction amounts to 0 bases on V and 11 bases on J, and the germline ends lie 16 bases apart. Remarks on this clone: What this receptor recognizes is not known. Base qualities are not provided; no much larger clone lies one nucleotide away.

The library was obtained by the immunoSEQ multiplex PCR assay. The table was pulled from immuneACCESS by TCRdb, which kept in-frame rearrangements only. Such tables lose some clones; where checked, under half of the loss comes from unresolved V genes, and the rest has no known cause. The sample records roughly 120,000 clones, 80% to 95% of which are singletons. In total, the top ten clones hold less than 1.5% of the sample. This clonotype was obtained from a young woman. The rearranged segments are TRBV30 and TRBJ1-1; confidence is insufficient to name the D gene. The material sequenced was peripheral blood mononuclear cells (PBMCs). The DNA sequence is TGTGCCTGGAGTGTAGGACCCGCCGCCGCGGCTTTCTTT. Its protein is CAWSVGPAAAAFF.